This paragraph covers one TCR beta chain sequence. Its antigen is still unknown. Base quality data are lacking; no much larger clone is found one base away. The study deep-sequenced TCR repertoires of sorted CD4+ and CD8+ blood T cells from severe aplastic anemia patients and healthy subjects. Ficoll-Paque density gradient centrifugation was used to isolate peripheral blood mononuclear cells. CD4+ and CD8+ T cells were sorted by FACS or magnetic beads before DNA extraction. TCR beta VDJ combination and CDR3 sequence profiling used genomic DNA as the template. An Illumina HiSeq 2000 was used for TCR repertoire sequencing. In the original analysis: Repertoire assessment relied on Simpson's diversity index, CDR3 size and DJ length profiles, and TRBV/TRBJ rearrangement plots. Whichever DNA sequence was most abundant in the deep sequencing data was defined as the immunodominant clone. CDR3 amino acid sequences were screened for sharing across subjects and compared with published repertoires and the VDJdb database. The public reads were reprocessed in TCRdb via fastp at Q25 and MiXCR, keeping in-frame beta chains. One record per CDR3 amino acid sequence lists the most common genes and DNA. In this record, the V and J calls reflect TCRdb's handling and not the investigators' own analysis. The table for this sample lists under 200,000 distinct CDR3 sequences; around 66% of them were counted only once. In total, the top ten clones hold around 45% of the sample.

The CDR3 measures 14 amino acids from cysteine to phenylalanine. Only the CDR3 DNA stays, 42 bases, in frame from base 1. The trim is 8 bases for V and 3 bases for J, with a gap of 19 bases between the germline ends. Looking up the germline V gene (reference sequence) yields CDR1 DFQATT and CDR2 SNEGSKA. These data belong to a study of CD8+CD57+ T cells in acquired aplastic anemia (dated by TCRdb to 2016 to 2018). Broadly, across the study: A mean of about 3 ug of DNA, ranging from roughly 0.2 to 30 ug, was extracted from sorted CD4+ and CD8+ cells.

Broader findings and caveats from the paper: Around 27 CD8+ CDR3 sequences were found in both patients and controls but appeared to be highly expressed in patients and within the immunodominant clones of the patients. Patients and healthy controls showed no significant difference in CD8+ Simpson's diversity (P=0.060).

The V and J genes are TRBV20-1 and TRBJ2-5; tentative D gene TRBD1, with 6 bases matching. The sequence derives from a human donor with severe aplastic anemia or a healthy control (not recorded which). The sample comprised sorted CD4+, CD8+, or CD8+CD57+ T cells (not recorded which) from PBMCs. In nucleotides, the sequence is TGCAGTACACTTCATTCCGGGACAAAAGAGACCCAGTACTTC. Translated, this gives CSTLHSGTKETQYF.